This TCR beta chain was recovered during a study of cytomegalovirus exposure and HLA in healthy donors. Study-level information: In terms of ancestry, the Caucasian-associated cluster contained 75% to 90% of the roughly 400 genotyped donors.

On this clone itself: Its antigen is undetermined.

Whole-study findings and limits: With later analysis, a missense DCLRE1C variant became linked to TCR beta V- and J-gene trimming. Further analysis was carried out later, and it showed several of the most significant clusters appearing linked to common viral pathogens.

There are 14 residues in the CDR3. Losses at the gene ends were 6 bases for V and 5 bases for J; bases not matched to a gene: 12. In germline, CDR1 is SQVTM, CDR2 ANQGSEA. The PCR had 60 Vbeta and 13 Jbeta primers. This table comes from immunoSEQ multiplex PCR, and its TCRdb copy is limited to in-frame clones, with some not included. The profile shows some 150,000 clones, approximately 87% of them singletons. The V call is TRBV29-1, the J call TRBJ1-2, with 7 bases matching TRBD1. The sequencing input was PBMCs. The receptor was isolated from a middle-aged man in good health and CMV-seronegative. The CDR3 is CSVPGFQGGYGYTF. CDR3 nucleotides: TGCAGCGTCCCCGGGTTTCAGGGGGGATATGGCTACACCTTC.